The 9 T cell receptor beta chains listed next were all sequenced from one sample in a study of OX40 agonist ivuxolimab in advanced cancers. Repertoires were generated with immunoSEQ multiplex PCR, while TCRdb's copy carries only in-frame clones and drops some. In the table there are 55,000 to 70,000 clones, more than 80% of which are singletons. The sequences come from CD4+ or CD8+ T cells sorted from blood, collected in a trial of the OX40 agonist ivuxolimab. The origin of the receptors is an adult with an advanced solid tumor such as melanoma, head and neck, liver or kidney cancer.

The genes are TRBV13 and TRBJ2-7, with TRBD1 identical over 9 bases. CDR1 and CDR2 from the germline V gene are PRHDT and FYEKMQ (reference sequence). V trimming: 5 bases; J trimming: 4 bases; junction bases outside the gene matches: 12. This CDR3 has 16 amino acids. The CDR3 DNA follows: TGTGCCAGCAGCACCCCCGGGACAGGGAAATTGTACGAGCAGTACTTC. As protein: CASSTPGTGKLYEQYF.

This rearrangement joins TRBV6-1 to TRBJ1-2; D is ambiguous. Trimming stripped 1 base from V and 4 bases from J, with 10 bases between. The CDR3 covers 14 residues. CDR1 is MNHNS and CDR2 is SASEGT in the germline V gene. Written as DNA, the CDR3 is TGTGCCAGCAGTGAAGATCGAGGCGCCTATGGCTACACCTTC. Translated: CASSEDRGAYGYTF.

The rearrangement uses TRBV5-6 and TRBJ1-2; 7 bases map to TRBD1. Germline CDR1 SGHDT, CDR2 YYEEEE. V shed 3 bases and J 1 base; nucleotides not matched to a gene: 12. The CDR3 consists of 17 residues. CDR3: CASSSYDRAPDNYGYTF. The CDR3 DNA is TGTGCCAGCAGCTCCTACGACAGGGCACCCGATAACTATGGCTACACCTTC.

This sequence joins TRBV10-3 and TRBJ1-2; 10 bases match TRBD1. Germline trimming cut 6 bases from V and 5 bases from J; bases unmatched to any gene: 12. This CDR3 has 16 amino acids. CDR1 and CDR2 (germline): ENHRY, SYGVKD. The CDR3: CAISADRGRATYGYTF. Written as DNA, the CDR3 is TGTGCCATCAGCGCAGACAGGGGGCGGGCTACTTATGGCTACACCTTC.

The J gene is TRBJ2-2, the V gene TRBV30, with 13 bases lining up with TRBD2. Germline V CDR1 and CDR2: GTSNPN, SVGIG (reference sequence). V lost 7 bases and J lost 0; bases outside the gene matches: 14. This CDR3 contains 19 residues. DNA of the CDR3: TGTGCCTTGCGAACGTCGTACGGACTAGCGGGAGCGAACACCGGGGAGCTGTTTTTT. Encoded protein: CALRTSYGLAGANTGELFF.

The V call is TRBV25-1, the J call TRBJ2-5, with 7 bases that match TRBD1. This CDR3 spans 15 amino acids. CDR1 is MGHDK and CDR2 is SYGVNS in the germline V gene. The trim removed 1 base at V and 3 bases at J, leaving 5 bases unmatched. In DNA, the CDR3 is TGTGCCAGCAGTGAATGGAGAGGGGGCGAAGAGACCCAGTACTTC. Translated, it gives CASSEWRGGEETQYF.

This chain uses TRBV28 with TRBJ2-1; D gene ambiguous. Germline CDR1 and CDR2: MDHEN and SYDVKM. This CDR3 spans 12 amino acids. Trimming pared 6 bases from V and 10 bases from J, leaving 13 bases between. CDR3 nucleotides: TGTGCCAGCAGCACCCCCCCAGGAGAGCAGTTCTTC. Translated, it gives CASSTPPGEQFF.

The rearrangement joins TRBV18 to TRBJ2-2; tentatively, D is TRBD1 (5 bases). Trimming took 0 bases from V and 2 from J, leaving 10 bases between them. CDR3 size: 16 residues. Per the germline V gene, CDR1 is KGHSH and CDR2 is LQKENI. The CDR3 region is CASSPPLRGNTGELFF. The CDR3 region has the DNA TGTGCCAGCTCACCACCTTTAAGGGGAAACACCGGGGAGCTGTTTTTT. Looking up the rest from reference TRBV18 and TRBJ2-2 gives the full variable domain: NAGVMQNPRHLVRRRGQEARLRCSPMKGHSHVYWYRQLPEEGLKFMVYLQKENIIDESGMPKERFSAEFPKEGPSILRIQQVVRGDSAAYFCASSPPLRGNTGELFFGEGSRLTVL.

The chain carries TRBV5-1 and TRBJ1-2, with a possible D match to TRBD1 (6 bases). Between the trimmed V and J ends, which lost 4 bases and 4 bases, there was a span of 20 bases. The germline gives CDR1 SGHRS, CDR2 YFSETQ. The CDR3 contains 16 residues. This CDR3 is CASSPQVRDMVYGYTF. CDR3 coding DNA: TGCGCCAGCAGCCCGCAGGTACGGGACATGGTCTATGGCTACACCTTC.